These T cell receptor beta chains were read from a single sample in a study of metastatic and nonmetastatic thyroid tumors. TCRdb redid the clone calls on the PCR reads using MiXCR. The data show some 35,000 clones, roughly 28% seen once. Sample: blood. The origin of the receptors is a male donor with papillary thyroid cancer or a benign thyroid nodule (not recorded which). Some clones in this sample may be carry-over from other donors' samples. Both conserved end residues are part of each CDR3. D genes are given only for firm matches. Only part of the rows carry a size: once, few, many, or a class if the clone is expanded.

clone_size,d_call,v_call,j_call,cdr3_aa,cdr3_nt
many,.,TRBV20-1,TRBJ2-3,CSAPPFADTQYF,TGCAGTGCTCCCCCCTTTGCAGATACGCAGTATTTT
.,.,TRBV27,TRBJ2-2,CASSLSTTGELFF,TGTGCCAGCAGTTTATCGACTACCGGGGAGCTGTTTTTT
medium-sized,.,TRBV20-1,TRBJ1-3,CSADRSAGNTIYF,TGCAGTGCCGACAGGTCCGCTGGAAACACCATATATTTT
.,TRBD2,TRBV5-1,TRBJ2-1,CASSLSLRLAANEQFF,TGCGCCAGCAGCTTGAGTCTAAGACTAGCGGCCAATGAGCAGTTCTTC
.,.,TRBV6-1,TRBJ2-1,CASSEEQTRSEQFF,TGTGCCAGCAGTGAAGAACAGACCAGGAGTGAGCAGTTCTTC
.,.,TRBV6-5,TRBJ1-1,CASSYSEVGAEAFF,TGTGCCAGCAGTTACTCGGAGGTGGGAGCTGAAGCTTTCTTT
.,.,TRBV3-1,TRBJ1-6,CASSQGSFNSPLHF,TGTGCCAGCAGCCAAGGGTCCTTTAATTCACCCCTCCACTTT
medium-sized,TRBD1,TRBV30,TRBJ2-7,CAWSVLDRFQYF,TGTGCCTGGAGTGTACTGGACAGGTTTCAGTACTTC
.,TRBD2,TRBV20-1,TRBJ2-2,CSASGFLAGSVTGELFF,TGCAGTGCTAGTGGTTTCCTAGCGGGATCCGTCACCGGGGAGCTGTTTTTT
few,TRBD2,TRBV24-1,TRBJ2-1,CATSDMMPGLAVNEQFF,TGTGCCACCAGTGATATGATGCCGGGACTAGCTGTCAATGAGCAGTTCTTC